Listed below are T cell receptor beta chains from one sample, sequenced in a study of blood T cells in healthy people across ages. TCRdb used MiXCR to reprocess the 5' RACE reads, holding one entry per CDR3 protein. The sample holds some 750,000 distinct CDR3 sequences, 20% to 25% seen once. The sequenced material came from blood. The receptors were gathered from a man between 70 and 80 years old in good health. The CDR3 runs from the conserved cysteine through the conserved F or W. D genes are given only for firm matches. Only some rows state a clone size, as once, few, many or a class for expanded clones.

TGTGCCGCGCGGGGGTTCACTGAAGCTTTCTTT	CAARGFTEAFF	TRBV19	TRBJ1-1	NA	NA
TGTGCCAGCAGCAAAGTCGGCAGACAGAGGCAGTTCTTC	CASSKVGRQRQFF	TRBV21-1	TRBJ2-1	NA	NA
TGCGCCAGCAGCTCTTACAGAGGAAGGACTGAAGCTTTCTTT	CASSSYRGRTEAFF	TRBV5-1	TRBJ1-1	few	NA
TGTGCCAGCAGCTCTAGGGTCCGAGGACAGCCCCAGCATTTT	CASSSRVRGQPQHF	TRBV12-3/TRBV12-4	TRBJ1-5	few	NA
TGCGCCAGCAGCTTAAACGGGGGCCTCAATGAGCAGTTCTTC	CASSLNGGLNEQFF	TRBV5-1	TRBJ2-1	NA	NA
TGTGCCATCAGTGAGGAGGGAGCAGGGGGCCAGCCCCAGCATTTT	CAISEEGAGGQPQHF	TRBV10-3	TRBJ1-5	NA	TRBD1
TGTGCCAGCAGCGTAGCCGGGACAGGGGGCTTAACTAATGAAAAACTGTTTTTT	CASSVAGTGGLTNEKLFF	TRBV9	TRBJ1-4	NA	TRBD1
TGTGCCAGCAGTTTATTGAGGGATCTAGGCACAGATACGCAGTATTTT	CASSLLRDLGTDTQYF	TRBV12-3/TRBV12-4	TRBJ2-3	few	NA
TGTGCCAGCAGAACAGGCTACGTGAGCACAGATACGCAGTATTTT	CASRTGYVSTDTQYF	TRBV28	TRBJ2-3	few	NA
TGCAGCGTTAGACAGGGATCCACTGAAGCTTTCTTT	CSVRQGSTEAFF	TRBV29-1	TRBJ1-1	NA	TRBD1
TGTGCCAGCAGCTTGGGATTTGGCTACAATGAGCAGTTCTTC	CASSLGFGYNEQFF	TRBV7-9	TRBJ2-1	few	NA
TGTGCCAGCAGTTTAAGACAGGCCACAGATACGCAGTATTTT	CASSLRQATDTQYF	TRBV12-3/TRBV12-4	TRBJ2-3	NA	NA
TGCAGTGCTAGAATTGGGGGAGGGCCTAACTATGGCTACACCTTC	CSARIGGGPNYGYTF	TRBV20-1	TRBJ1-2	NA	NA
TGCAGTGTGGGTAGGAACGTGGGAGGCTACACCTTC	CSVGRNVGGYTF	TRBV20-1	TRBJ1-2	NA	NA
TGTGCCAGCAGTGCCAGCGCCTTTGGGGGGACCCAGTACTTC	CASSASAFGGTQYF	TRBV2	TRBJ2-5	few	NA
TGCGCCAGCAGCCAGGACGGGGCCGGGGATTCACCCCTCCACTTT	CASSQDGAGDSPLHF	TRBV4-1	TRBJ1-6	many	NA
TGTGCCAGCAGTCCTTCCCGGGACCCTTACCCCCGTGAAAACATTCAGTACTTC	CASSPSRDPYPRENIQYF	TRBV6-1	TRBJ2-4	few	NA
TGCAGCGTTGAAACTGTCAACTATGGCTACACCTTC	CSVETVNYGYTF	TRBV29-1	TRBJ1-2	NA	NA
TGTGCCAGCTCACCTTATGACAGAAGCTCCTACAATGAGCAGTTCTTC	CASSPYDRSSYNEQFF	TRBV18	TRBJ2-1	many	NA